The 6 T cell receptor beta chains presented below share a single source sample, sequenced in a study of early T cells in non-severe SARS-CoV-2 infection (dated by TCRdb to about 2021). The library was obtained by 5' RACE. Sequenced on a NextSeq 500. TCRdb trimmed public reads at Q25 via fastp, called clones via MiXCR and kept in-frame beta chains. Every distinct CDR3 protein forms one entry, paired with its most common genes and DNA. The sample includes tens of thousands of distinct CDR3 sequences, with about 4% observed a single time. Approximately 10% of the sample comes from the top ten. Sequenced: whole blood. All receptors derive from an adult who was a healthcare worker with PCR-confirmed SARS-CoV-2 infection or an uninfected control (not recorded which).

This clonotype was recorded many times. The chain employs TRBV27 and TRBJ2-1; 12 bases are a match to TRBD2. The CDR3 loop spans 17 amino acids. Germline trimming cut 5 bases from V and 4 bases from J; bases unmatched to any gene: 9. Germline values: CDR1 MNHEY, CDR2 SMNVEV (reference sequence). DNA for the CDR3: TGTGCCAGCAGTCCCCCTGGACTAGCGGGACTTTACAATGAGCAGTTCTTC. Its translation: CASSPPGLAGLYNEQFF.

The table lists this clonotype with many counts. The chain couples TRBV12-3 or TRBV12-4 to TRBJ2-1, with 9 bases aligning to TRBD2. V dropped 5 bases and J dropped 9; count of bases not matched to a gene: 8. This CDR3 is built from 14 residues. Here the CDR3 DNA reads TGTGCCAGCAGTCGAGCTAGCGGGGCCCCTGAGCAGTTCTTC. This codes for CASSRASGAPEQFF.

This clonotype was recorded many times. This chain connects TRBV12-5 to TRBJ1-1; no firm D call. The CDR3 totals 15 residues. Germline CDR1 LGHNT, CDR2 FRNRAP. V shed 0 bases and J shed 0 bases, with 8 bases lying between them. CDR3 loop: CASGLVMGLNTEAFF. The CDR3 region has the DNA TGTGCTAGTGGTTTGGTAATGGGCTTGAACACTGAAGCTTTCTTT.

This clonotype was seen at least ten times. V and J are TRBV20-1 and TRBJ2-5; TRBD2 aligns across 9 bases. CDR1 and CDR2 from the germline V gene are DFQATT and SNEGSKA (reference sequence). Trimming removed 5 bases from V and 5 bases from J; junction bases left unmatched: 6. CDR3 size: 13 residues. The CDR3 reads CSALAGAPETQYF. The CDR3 bases are TGCAGTGCTTTAGCGGGAGCCCCTGAGACCCAGTACTTC.

This clonotype has ten or more counts. The rearrangement joins TRBV10-3 to TRBJ2-1; 8 positions agree with TRBD2. CDR3 length: 16 amino acids. Germline V CDR1 and CDR2: ENHRY, SYGVKD. The V segment lost 3 bases and the J segment 8 bases; nucleotides outside the gene matches: 12. The CDR3: CAISDAGTRSADEQFF. The DNA of the CDR3 is TGTGCCATCAGTGACGCCGGGACTAGAAGTGCCGATGAGCAGTTCTTC.

The rearrangement links TRBV20-1 to TRBJ1-1, with D possibly being TRBD1 (6 bases). The CDR3 is 17 residues long. Trimming took off 0 bases at V and 5 bases at J, with 22 bases between the two ends. In germline, CDR1 is DFQATT, CDR2 SNEGSKA (reference sequence). CDR3 sequence (DNA): TGCAGTGCTAGAGACGATTTTGGAGGGGGGAGATATACTGAAGCTTTCTTT. Amino acids: CSARDDFGGGRYTEAFF.